A selection of T cell receptor beta chains follows, all from one sample in a study of OX40 agonist ivuxolimab in advanced cancers. Clones were sequenced by immunoSEQ multiplex PCR, and TCRdb holds only the in-frame ones, with some missing. Of more than 70,000 clones listed, more than 70% were seen once; the top ten hold about 9%. Sequences were derived from CD4+ or CD8+ T cells sorted from blood, sampled in a trial of the OX40 agonist ivuxolimab. Source of these receptors: an adult with an advanced solid tumor such as melanoma, head and neck, liver or kidney cancer. Each CDR3 is given with its conserved first and last residue. Each record gives: CDR3 DNA, CDR3 protein, clone size, D gene, J gene, V gene, CDR3 length. D genes are given only for firm matches. Clone size, where shown, is once, few, many, or a class for clones that have expanded.

CDR3 DNA: TGTGCCAGCTCCCTAGTTGGTAGCGGAACCTACGAGCAGTACTTC; CDR3 protein: CASSLVGSGTYEQYF; clone size: -; D gene: -; J gene: TRBJ2-7; V gene: TRBV18; CDR3 length: 15
CDR3 DNA: TGCGCCAGCAGCCGCACTCCGGGACAGGGTAGCTACGAGCAGTACTTC; CDR3 protein: CASSRTPGQGSYEQYF; clone size: -; D gene: TRBD1; J gene: TRBJ2-7; V gene: TRBV5-1; CDR3 length: 16
CDR3 DNA: TGTGCCAGCAGGACAGGCCTGAATGAAAAACTGTTTTTT; CDR3 protein: CASRTGLNEKLFF; clone size: -; D gene: -; J gene: TRBJ1-4; V gene: TRBV6-5; CDR3 length: 13
CDR3 DNA: TGTGCCAGCAGCAAGTGCGGGAGCGGGGAAAGTCCTAGCACAGATACGCAGTATTTT; CDR3 protein: CASSKCGSGESPSTDTQYF; clone size: -; D gene: -; J gene: TRBJ2-3; V gene: TRBV21-1; CDR3 length: 19
CDR3 DNA: TGCGCCAGCAGCGCCGCGGGGGCTGGTAATTCACCCCTCCACTTT; CDR3 protein: CASSAAGAGNSPLHF; clone size: once; D gene: -; J gene: TRBJ1-6; V gene: TRBV10-2; CDR3 length: 15
CDR3 DNA: TGTGCCAGCAGCCTAGGTCCTAACGAGGACACTGAAGCTTTCTTT; CDR3 protein: CASSLGPNEDTEAFF; clone size: -; D gene: -; J gene: TRBJ1-1; V gene: TRBV7-9; CDR3 length: 15
CDR3 DNA: TGTGCCAGCAGTTTGGACGTGGGAACTGAAGCTTTCTTT; CDR3 protein: CASSLDVGTEAFF; clone size: few; D gene: -; J gene: TRBJ1-1; V gene: TRBV27; CDR3 length: 13
CDR3 DNA: TGCGCCAGCAGCCCTTTCACAGATACGCAGTATTTT; CDR3 protein: CASSPFTDTQYF; clone size: -; D gene: -; J gene: TRBJ2-3; V gene: TRBV5-1; CDR3 length: 12
CDR3 DNA: TGTGCCAGTAGTATCCGAGGGACCTCCTACAATGAGCAGTTCTTC; CDR3 protein: CASSIRGTSYNEQFF; clone size: -; D gene: -; J gene: TRBJ2-1; V gene: TRBV19; CDR3 length: 15
CDR3 DNA: TGTGCCAGCAGCTTGGCTTCATCGGGAATTAGCAATGAGCAGTTCTTC; CDR3 protein: CASSLASSGISNEQFF; clone size: -; D gene: -; J gene: TRBJ2-1; V gene: TRBV9; CDR3 length: 16
CDR3 DNA: TGTGCCAGCAGCCGGTCGTCGGGAGCCAAAAACATTCAGTACTTC; CDR3 protein: CASSRSSGAKNIQYF; clone size: -; D gene: -; J gene: TRBJ2-4; V gene: TRBV5-6; CDR3 length: 15
CDR3 DNA: TGCGCCAGCAGCCCCCGGACAGGGGGCGAAAATGAAGCTTTCTTT; CDR3 protein: CASSPRTGGENEAFF; clone size: -; D gene: TRBD1; J gene: TRBJ1-1; V gene: TRBV5-1; CDR3 length: 15
CDR3 DNA: TGCAGTGCTTGGACTAGCGGGGAGTTCTTC; CDR3 protein: CSAWTSGEFF; clone size: -; D gene: TRBD2; J gene: TRBJ2-1; V gene: TRBV20-1; CDR3 length: 10
CDR3 DNA: TGTGCCAGCAGCTTGGGAGCCCCAGGGGGTGGAAACACCATATATTTT; CDR3 protein: CASSLGAPGGGNTIYF; clone size: -; D gene: TRBD1; J gene: TRBJ1-3; V gene: TRBV5-4; CDR3 length: 16
CDR3 DNA: TGTGCCAGCAGCTTAGGGTCTCCAGGAGAAAAACTGTTTTTT; CDR3 protein: CASSLGSPGEKLFF; clone size: -; D gene: -; J gene: TRBJ1-4; V gene: TRBV7-2; CDR3 length: 14
CDR3 DNA: TGTGCCACCAGGGGAGCAGGGAAATCACCCCTCCACTTT; CDR3 protein: CATRGAGKSPLHF; clone size: -; D gene: -; J gene: TRBJ1-6; V gene: TRBV6-5; CDR3 length: 13
CDR3 DNA: TGTGCCATCAGTGAGTCGGGGACAGGGGGTTCCTATAGCAATCAGCCCCAGCATTTT; CDR3 protein: CAISESGTGGSYSNQPQHF; clone size: -; D gene: TRBD1; J gene: TRBJ1-5; V gene: TRBV10-3; CDR3 length: 19
CDR3 DNA: TGTGCCAGCAGCTTAGAGAGGGAGCCGGAGGAGACCCAGTACTTC; CDR3 protein: CASSLEREPEETQYF; clone size: once; D gene: -; J gene: TRBJ2-5; V gene: TRBV11-2; CDR3 length: 15
CDR3 DNA: TGTGCCAGCAGCGGCTGGACAGGGTTTAACACTGAAGCTTTCTTT; CDR3 protein: CASSGWTGFNTEAFF; clone size: -; D gene: TRBD1; J gene: TRBJ1-1; V gene: TRBV7-9; CDR3 length: 15
CDR3 DNA: TGCGCCAGCAGCCCGGGGACAGGGGGCGTCGGGGAGCTGTTTTTT; CDR3 protein: CASSPGTGGVGELFF; clone size: -; D gene: TRBD1; J gene: TRBJ2-2; V gene: TRBV5-1; CDR3 length: 15
CDR3 DNA: TGTGCCAGCAGCTTTATCCGCACAGATACGCAGTATTTT; CDR3 protein: CASSFIRTDTQYF; clone size: -; D gene: -; J gene: TRBJ2-3; V gene: TRBV5-6; CDR3 length: 13
CDR3 DNA: TGCGCCAGCAGGGTGAGGGACACTGAAGCTTTCTTT; CDR3 protein: CASRVRDTEAFF; clone size: -; D gene: -; J gene: TRBJ1-1; V gene: TRBV5-1; CDR3 length: 12
CDR3 DNA: TGTGCCAGCATTGAGGGGGACGATCAGCCCCAGCATTTT; CDR3 protein: CASIEGDDQPQHF; clone size: -; D gene: -; J gene: TRBJ1-5; V gene: TRBV6-5; CDR3 length: 13
CDR3 DNA: TGCGCCAGCAGCTTGGACCTGCGGTACTACGAGCAGTACTTC; CDR3 protein: CASSLDLRYYEQYF; clone size: -; D gene: -; J gene: TRBJ2-7; V gene: TRBV5-1; CDR3 length: 14
CDR3 DNA: TGTGCCAGCAGTTACTCGCGGGGGGAGACCCAGTACTTC; CDR3 protein: CASSYSRGETQYF; clone size: -; D gene: TRBD2; J gene: TRBJ2-5; V gene: TRBV6-5; CDR3 length: 13
CDR3 DNA: TGTGCCACCAGCAGAGACGTTACCCGGGGGACCGGGGAGCTGTTTTTT; CDR3 protein: CATSRDVTRGTGELFF; clone size: -; D gene: -; J gene: TRBJ2-2; V gene: TRBV15; CDR3 length: 16
CDR3 DNA: TGTGCCACCAGCTTAAGCCCCAGAGAGAGCATTCAGTACTTC; CDR3 protein: CATSLSPRESIQYF; clone size: -; D gene: -; J gene: TRBJ2-4; V gene: TRBV15; CDR3 length: 14
CDR3 DNA: TGTGCCAGCAGGAGGACAGGGCTCGGCTACACCTTC; CDR3 protein: CASRRTGLGYTF; clone size: -; D gene: TRBD1; J gene: TRBJ1-2; V gene: TRBV6-1; CDR3 length: 12
CDR3 DNA: TGTGCCAGCAGCCAAGTGAGCGGCGCTTACTCTGGGGCCAACGTCCTGACTTTC; CDR3 protein: CASSQVSGAYSGANVLTF; clone size: -; D gene: -; J gene: TRBJ2-6; V gene: TRBV4-2; CDR3 length: 18
CDR3 DNA: TGTGCCAGCAGTTCGGCAGCCCTGAACACTGAAGCTTTCTTT; CDR3 protein: CASSSAALNTEAFF; clone size: -; D gene: -; J gene: TRBJ1-1; V gene: TRBV27; CDR3 length: 14
CDR3 DNA: TGCGCCAGCAGCTTCGGGACGAGTGAGACCCAGTACTTC; CDR3 protein: CASSFGTSETQYF; clone size: -; D gene: -; J gene: TRBJ2-5; V gene: TRBV5-1; CDR3 length: 13
CDR3 DNA: TGTGCCAGCAGCTTACAGCCCGCCTCGAGCAATCAGCCCCAGCATTTT; CDR3 protein: CASSLQPASSNQPQHF; clone size: -; D gene: -; J gene: TRBJ1-5; V gene: TRBV7-2; CDR3 length: 16
CDR3 DNA: TGTGCCAGCAGCGTAGGGGGGACTCAAGAGACCCAGTACTTC; CDR3 protein: CASSVGGTQETQYF; clone size: -; D gene: -; J gene: TRBJ2-5; V gene: TRBV9; CDR3 length: 14
CDR3 DNA: TGTGCCAGCAGCTTAAGTAGCGGGGGCTCCTACAATGAGCAGTTCTTC; CDR3 protein: CASSLSSGGSYNEQFF; clone size: -; D gene: TRBD2; J gene: TRBJ2-1; V gene: TRBV11-3; CDR3 length: 16
CDR3 DNA: TGTGCCAGCAGAGAGCGGGAGGACTGGTACGAGCAGTACTTC; CDR3 protein: CASREREDWYEQYF; clone size: -; D gene: TRBD2; J gene: TRBJ2-7; V gene: TRBV2; CDR3 length: 14
CDR3 DNA: TGTGCCAGCATGGGGGCCAGGTGGACTGAAGCTTTCTTT; CDR3 protein: CASMGARWTEAFF; clone size: -; D gene: -; J gene: TRBJ1-1; V gene: TRBV2; CDR3 length: 13
CDR3 DNA: TGTGCCAGCAGCTTAGCGTCTGGGGGAAACTACAATGAGCAGTTCTTC; CDR3 protein: CASSLASGGNYNEQFF; clone size: once; D gene: -; J gene: TRBJ2-1; V gene: TRBV11-1; CDR3 length: 16
CDR3 DNA: TGCGCCAGCAGCTTGTCAGGACAGGGAGGCACCGGGGAGCTGTTTTTT; CDR3 protein: CASSLSGQGGTGELFF; clone size: -; D gene: TRBD1; J gene: TRBJ2-2; V gene: TRBV5-1; CDR3 length: 16
CDR3 DNA: TGTGCCAGCAGCGACAAGGGGGCCACTATCTACGAGCAGTACTTC; CDR3 protein: CASSDKGATIYEQYF; clone size: few; D gene: TRBD1; J gene: TRBJ2-7; V gene: TRBV6-6; CDR3 length: 15
CDR3 DNA: TGTGCCAGCAGCTTCAGGGATCAGCCCCAGCATTTT; CDR3 protein: CASSFRDQPQHF; clone size: once; D gene: -; J gene: TRBJ1-5; V gene: TRBV5-6; CDR3 length: 12
CDR3 DNA: TGTGCCAGCTCCCAGGGCTCTGGAAACACCATATATTTT; CDR3 protein: CASSQGSGNTIYF; clone size: -; D gene: -; J gene: TRBJ1-3; V gene: TRBV9; CDR3 length: 13
CDR3 DNA: TGTGCCAGCAGCTTGGGGCCCCTGGGGGAACAGCCCCAGCATTTT; CDR3 protein: CASSLGPLGEQPQHF; clone size: -; D gene: -; J gene: TRBJ1-5; V gene: TRBV5-5; CDR3 length: 15
CDR3 DNA: TGTGCCAGCAGTTTAAACGACAATAGTATGGACAGGGTCATGGAGCAGTACTTC; CDR3 protein: CASSLNDNSMDRVMEQYF; clone size: once; D gene: TRBD1; J gene: TRBJ2-7; V gene: TRBV28; CDR3 length: 18
CDR3 DNA: TGTGCCAGCAGTAACTTCAGAGCTAGCACAGATACGCAGTATTTT; CDR3 protein: CASSNFRASTDTQYF; clone size: once; D gene: -; J gene: TRBJ2-3; V gene: TRBV27; CDR3 length: 15
CDR3 DNA: TGTGCCAGCAGTGACCTGACAGGGGGCGGGGGTCAGCCCCAGCATTTT; CDR3 protein: CASSDLTGGGGQPQHF; clone size: -; D gene: TRBD1; J gene: TRBJ1-5; V gene: TRBV28; CDR3 length: 16
CDR3 DNA: TGCGCCAGCAGCCGGACGTATAACTATGGCTACACCTTC; CDR3 protein: CASSRTYNYGYTF; clone size: -; D gene: -; J gene: TRBJ1-2; V gene: TRBV5-1; CDR3 length: 13
CDR3 DNA: TGTGCCAGTAGTATACGACTCCAAGAGACCCAGTACTTC; CDR3 protein: CASSIRLQETQYF; clone size: -; D gene: -; J gene: TRBJ2-5; V gene: TRBV19; CDR3 length: 13
CDR3 DNA: TGTGCCAGCAGCTTCACAGATGACACTGAAGCTTTCTTT; CDR3 protein: CASSFTDDTEAFF; clone size: -; D gene: -; J gene: TRBJ1-1; V gene: TRBV7-6; CDR3 length: 13
CDR3 DNA: TGTGCCAGCAGCTTGGCAGGGGGCGATACCTACGAGCAGTACTTC; CDR3 protein: CASSLAGGDTYEQYF; clone size: -; D gene: TRBD1; J gene: TRBJ2-7; V gene: TRBV5-5; CDR3 length: 15
CDR3 DNA: TGTGCCAGCAGTTTGCGGGAAAAACTGTTTTTT; CDR3 protein: CASSLREKLFF; clone size: -; D gene: -; J gene: TRBJ1-4; V gene: TRBV28; CDR3 length: 11
CDR3 DNA: TGTGCCAGCAGTGAAGAGGCGGGGTTGGGAAACACCATATATTTT; CDR3 protein: CASSEEAGLGNTIYF; clone size: -; D gene: -; J gene: TRBJ1-3; V gene: TRBV2; CDR3 length: 15